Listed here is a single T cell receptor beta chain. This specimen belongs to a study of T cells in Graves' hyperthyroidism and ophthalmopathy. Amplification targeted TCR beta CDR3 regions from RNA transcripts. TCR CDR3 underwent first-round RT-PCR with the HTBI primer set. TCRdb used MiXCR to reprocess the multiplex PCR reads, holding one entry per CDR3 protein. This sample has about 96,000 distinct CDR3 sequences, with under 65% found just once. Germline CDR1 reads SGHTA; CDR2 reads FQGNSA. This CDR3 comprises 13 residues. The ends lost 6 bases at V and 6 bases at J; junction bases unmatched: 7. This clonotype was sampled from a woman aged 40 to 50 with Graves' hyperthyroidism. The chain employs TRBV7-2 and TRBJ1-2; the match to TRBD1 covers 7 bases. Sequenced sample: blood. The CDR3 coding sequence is TGTGCCAGCAGTTATCAGGGGGGGAATGGCTACACCTTC. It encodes CASSYQGGNGYTF. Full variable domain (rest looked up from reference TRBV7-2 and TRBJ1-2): GAGVSQSPSNKVTEKGKDVELRCDPISGHTALYWYRQSLGQGLEFLIYFQGNSAPDKSGLPSDRFSAERTGGSVSTLTIQRTQQEDSAVYLCASSYQGGNGYTFGSGTRLTVV.